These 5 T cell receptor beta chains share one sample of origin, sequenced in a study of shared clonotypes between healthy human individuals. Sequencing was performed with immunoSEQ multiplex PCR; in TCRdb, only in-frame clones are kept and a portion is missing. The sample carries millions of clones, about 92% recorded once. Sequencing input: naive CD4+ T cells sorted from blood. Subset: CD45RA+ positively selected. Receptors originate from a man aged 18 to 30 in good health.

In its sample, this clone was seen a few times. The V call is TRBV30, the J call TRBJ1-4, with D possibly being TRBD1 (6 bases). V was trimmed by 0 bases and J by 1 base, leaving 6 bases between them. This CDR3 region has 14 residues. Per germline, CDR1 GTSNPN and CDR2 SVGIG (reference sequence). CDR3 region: CAWSVQGTNEKLFF. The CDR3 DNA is TGTGCCTGGAGTGTACAGGGAACTAATGAAAAACTGTTTTTT.

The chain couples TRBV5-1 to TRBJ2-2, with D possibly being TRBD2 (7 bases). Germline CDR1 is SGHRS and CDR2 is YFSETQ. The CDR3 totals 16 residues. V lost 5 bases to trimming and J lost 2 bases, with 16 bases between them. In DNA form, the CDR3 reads TGCGCCAGCAGTTACGCGGGGGCCGTAAACACCGGGGAGCTGTTTTTT. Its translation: CASSYAGAVNTGELFF.

As DNA, the CDR3 is TGCGCCAGCAGCTTGGTAGGTTTCAACAATGAGCAGTTCTTC. Translated, it gives CASSLVGFNNEQFF. The chain recombines TRBV5-1 with TRBJ2-1; D is unresolved. With 0 bases removed from V and 5 bases from J, the gap between germline ends came to 9 bases. The germline V gene encodes CDR1 SGHRS and CDR2 YFSETQ. The CDR3 covers 14 residues.

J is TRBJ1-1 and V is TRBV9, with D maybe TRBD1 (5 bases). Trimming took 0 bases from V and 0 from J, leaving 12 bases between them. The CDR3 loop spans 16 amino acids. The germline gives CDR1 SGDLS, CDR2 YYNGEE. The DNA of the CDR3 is TGTGCCAGCAGCGTAGACGGTGGACAACTGAACACTGAAGCTTTCTTT. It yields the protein CASSVDGGQLNTEAFF.

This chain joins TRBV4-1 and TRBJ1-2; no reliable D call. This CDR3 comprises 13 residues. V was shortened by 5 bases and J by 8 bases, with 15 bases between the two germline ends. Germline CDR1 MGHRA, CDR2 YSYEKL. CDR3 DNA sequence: TGCGCCAGCAGCGCGCCGGCCTCTACAGGCTACACCTTC. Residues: CASSAPASTGYTF.